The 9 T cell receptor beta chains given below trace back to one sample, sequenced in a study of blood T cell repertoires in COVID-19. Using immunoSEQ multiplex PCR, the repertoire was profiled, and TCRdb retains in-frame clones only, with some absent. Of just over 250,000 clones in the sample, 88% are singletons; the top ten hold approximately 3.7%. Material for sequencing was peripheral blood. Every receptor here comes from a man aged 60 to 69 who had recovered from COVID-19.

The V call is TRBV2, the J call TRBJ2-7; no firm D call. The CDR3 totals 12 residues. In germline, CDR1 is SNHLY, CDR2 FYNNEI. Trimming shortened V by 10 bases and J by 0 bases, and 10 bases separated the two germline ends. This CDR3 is CATEEASYEQYF. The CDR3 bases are TGTGCCACCGAAGAGGCCTCCTACGAGCAGTACTTC. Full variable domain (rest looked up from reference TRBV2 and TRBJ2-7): EPEVTQTPSHQVTQMGQEVILRCVPISNHLYFYWYRQILGQKVEFLVSFYNNEISEKSEIFDDQFSVERPDGSNFTLKIRSTKLEDSAMYFCATEEASYEQYFGPGTRLTVT.

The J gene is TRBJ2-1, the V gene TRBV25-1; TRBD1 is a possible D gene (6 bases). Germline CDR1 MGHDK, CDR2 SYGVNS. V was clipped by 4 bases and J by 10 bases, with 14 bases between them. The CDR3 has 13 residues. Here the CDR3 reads CASSATGIREQFF. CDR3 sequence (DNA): TGTGCCAGCAGTGCCACAGGGATAAGGGAGCAGTTCTTC.

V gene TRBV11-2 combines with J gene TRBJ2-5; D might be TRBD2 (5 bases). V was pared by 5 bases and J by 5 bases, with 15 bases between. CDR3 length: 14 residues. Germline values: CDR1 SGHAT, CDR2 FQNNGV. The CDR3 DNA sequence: TGTGCCAGCAGCCAGCTGCCGGGGATGGAGACCCAGTACTTC. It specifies CASSQLPGMETQYF.

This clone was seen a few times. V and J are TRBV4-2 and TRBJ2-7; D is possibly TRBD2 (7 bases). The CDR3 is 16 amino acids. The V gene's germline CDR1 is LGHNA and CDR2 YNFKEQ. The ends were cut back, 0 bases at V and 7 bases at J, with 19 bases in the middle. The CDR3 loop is CASSQDLRTRGGEQYF. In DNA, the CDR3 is TGTGCCAGCAGCCAAGATCTCCGGACAAGGGGGGGAGAGCAGTACTTC.

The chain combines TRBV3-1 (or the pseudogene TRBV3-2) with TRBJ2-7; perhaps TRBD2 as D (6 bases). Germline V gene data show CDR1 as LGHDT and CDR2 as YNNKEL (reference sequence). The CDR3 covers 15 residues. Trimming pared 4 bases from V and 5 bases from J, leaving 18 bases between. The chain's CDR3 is CASSRRDSLAHEQYF. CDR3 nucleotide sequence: TGTGCCAGCAGCCGAAGGGACTCCTTGGCACACGAGCAGTACTTC.

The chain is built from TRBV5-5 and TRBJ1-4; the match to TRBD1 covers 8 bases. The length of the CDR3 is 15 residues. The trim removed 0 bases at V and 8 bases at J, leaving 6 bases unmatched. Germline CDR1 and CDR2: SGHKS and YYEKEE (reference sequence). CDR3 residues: CASSLEQGVGEKLFF. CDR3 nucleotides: TGTGCCAGCAGCTTGGAACAGGGGGTGGGAGAAAAACTGTTTTTT.

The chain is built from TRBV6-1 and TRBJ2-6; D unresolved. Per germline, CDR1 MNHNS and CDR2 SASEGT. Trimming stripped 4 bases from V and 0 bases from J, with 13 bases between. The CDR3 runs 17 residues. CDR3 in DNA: TGTGCCAGCAGTGCCCGAACGCTTAGCTCTGGGGCCAACGTCCTGACTTTC. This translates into CASSARTLSSGANVLTF.

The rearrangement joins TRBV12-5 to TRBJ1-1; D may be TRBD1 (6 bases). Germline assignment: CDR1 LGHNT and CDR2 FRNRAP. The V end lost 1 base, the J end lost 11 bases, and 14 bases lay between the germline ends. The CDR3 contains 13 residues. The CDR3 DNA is TGTGCTAGTGGTTTGGGCCCTACAGGGCGGGCTTTCTTT. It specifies CASGLGPTGRAFF.

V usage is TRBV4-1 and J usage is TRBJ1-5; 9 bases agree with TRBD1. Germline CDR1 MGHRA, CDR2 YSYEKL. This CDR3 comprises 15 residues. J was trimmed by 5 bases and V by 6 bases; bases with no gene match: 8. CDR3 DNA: TGCGCCAGCAGTTTCGGACAGGGGCAGTATCAGCCCCAGCATTTT. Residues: CASSFGQGQYQPQHF.